The 31 T cell receptor beta chains below were found in one sample sequenced in a study of T cell repertoires in cytomegalovirus infection (dated by TCRdb to the late 2010s). Sequencing took place on an Illumina HiSeq 1500. TCRdb reworked the public reads: Q25 trimming with fastp, MiXCR clone assembly, productive beta chains retained. Entries that share a CDR3 protein sequence are merged under the most common genes and DNA. Within this sample are fewer than 700,000 distinct CDR3 sequences, with roughly 26% of them counted one time only. The biggest ten clones account for around 8% of the sample. Sequencing input: CD8+ T cells from PBMCs. These receptors all stem from a human donor in good health (CMV status not recorded). Some clones in this sample may be carry-over from other donors' samples.

The chain joins TRBV15 to TRBJ2-5; tentative D call: TRBD2 (6 bases). V was pared by 5 bases and J by 3 bases, with 10 bases between. This CDR3 has 13 residues. Germline-derived CDR1 and CDR2 are LNHNV and YYDKDF (reference sequence). The CDR3 DNA reads TGTGCCACCAGCCTGACTAGTAAAGAGACCCAGTACTTC. It translates to CATSLTSKETQYF.

The chain carries TRBV4-1 and TRBJ2-2, with D perhaps matching TRBD1 (5 bases). The CDR3 covers 13 residues. From germline, CDR1 is MGHRA and CDR2 YSYEKL. The V end lost 3 bases, the J end lost 8 bases, and 10 bases lay between the germline ends. CDR3 sequence: CASSQQGFGELFF. CDR3 nucleotides: TGCGCCAGCAGCCAGCAGGGATTTGGGGAGCTGTTTTTT.

As to this clonotype: A much larger clone differs from this one at a single base, so this may be a read error. The V and J genes are TRBV7-1 and TRBJ1-5, with D perhaps TRBD1 (6 bases). TRBV7-1 is given ORF status, its function remaining uncertain. The CDR3 extends over 16 amino acids. The CDR3: CTSSPTYRELNQPQHF. The CDR3 bases are TGTACCAGCAGCCCAACCTACAGGGAGTTGAATCAGCCCCAGCATTTT.

This clonotype occurred many times. The chain links TRBV12-3 or TRBV12-4 to TRBJ2-7, with 8 bases lining up with TRBD1. The CDR3 spans 14 residues. The J segment lost 5 bases and the V segment lost 6 bases, leaving 9 bases of the junction unmatched. The CDR3, as DNA: TGTGCCAGCAGCGTCGCAGGGGGCTTCCACGAGCAGTACTTC. It codes for CASSVAGGFHEQYF.

This clonotype showed up just a few times. The gene calls are TRBV20-1 and TRBJ2-5, with D perhaps assigned TRBD1 or TRBD2 (6 bases each). The CDR3 sequence is 16 residues long. Looked up from germline, CDR1 is DFQATT and CDR2 is SNEGSKA (reference sequence). Trimming took off 3 bases at V and 5 bases at J, with 22 bases between the two ends. The CDR3 DNA follows: TGCAGTGCTAGCTCCCGCCTAGGGGGGCGCAAGGAGACCCAGTACTTC. Protein: CSASSRLGGRKETQYF.

This clonotype was observed a handful of times. This chain links TRBV9 with TRBJ2-1; D remains unclear. The V end lost 4 bases, the J end lost 3 bases, and 14 bases lay between the germline ends. Germline CDR1 is SGDLS and CDR2 is YYNGEE. The CDR3 loop spans 15 amino acids. The CDR3 sequence is CASSPLDAGYNEQFF. CDR3 DNA sequence: TGTGCCAGCAGCCCATTGGACGCCGGCTACAATGAGCAGTTCTTC.

The chain has TRBV29-1 and TRBJ1-1, with a weak D call TRBD1 (5 bases). The CDR3 is made up of 15 amino acids. Trimming shortened V by 1 base and J by 1 base, and 13 bases separated the two germline ends. The germline V gene encodes CDR1 SQVTM and CDR2 ANQGSEA. The CDR3 bases are TGCAGCGTTGAAGGGAGGCAGGGACGGAACACTGAAGCTTTCTTT. As protein: CSVEGRQGRNTEAFF.

The chain recombines TRBV19 with TRBJ2-3, with D perhaps being TRBD1 or TRBD2 (5 bases each). The V gene's germline CDR1 is LNHDA and CDR2 SQIVND (reference sequence). The V end lost 5 bases, the J end lost 2 bases, and 26 bases lay between the germline ends. The CDR3 sequence is 19 residues long. This CDR3 is CASSRRDAIDPPFTDTQYF. As DNA, the CDR3 is TGTGCCAGTAGTCGCCGGGACGCAATAGACCCTCCCTTCACAGATACGCAGTATTTT.

The chain links TRBV29-1 to TRBJ2-1; 7 bases align to TRBD1. The CDR3 sequence is 15 residues long. The germline CDR1 and CDR2 sequences are SQVTM and ANQGSEA. The V and J ends lost 2 bases and 0 bases, in that order; junction bases with no gene match: 4. The CDR3 region is CSVETGVSSYNEQFF. CDR3 bases: TGCAGCGTTGAAACAGGGGTGAGCTCCTACAATGAGCAGTTCTTC.

This clonotype was seen ten or more times. CDR3 DNA: TGTGCCAGCAGTGCCGGACAGGGTTACTATGGCTACACCTTC. It specifies CASSAGQGYYGYTF. The gene calls are TRBV6-5 and TRBJ1-2, with TRBD1 identical over 8 bases. Germline V CDR1 and CDR2: MNHEY, SVGAGI. The V gene end was trimmed by 5 bases and the J gene end by 3 bases; junction bases not matched to a gene: 5. CDR3 length: 14 amino acids.

This clonotype came up many times. CDR3 sequence reads: CAVGPEGTYQETQYF. In DNA form, the CDR3 reads TGTGCCGTTGGTCCGGAGGGGACGTACCAAGAGACCCAGTACTTC. The chain uses TRBV7-6 and TRBJ2-5, with TRBD2 as a possible D gene (6 bases). This CDR3 region has 15 residues. Germline loops: CDR1 SGHVS, CDR2 FNYEAQ. Trimming took 11 bases from V and 0 from J, leaving 19 bases between them.

This clonotype appeared many times. The J gene is TRBJ2-1, the V gene TRBV6-2 or TRBV6-3; tentative D call: TRBD2 (6 bases). The germline gives CDR1 MNHEY, CDR2 SVGEGT. Trimming stripped 2 bases from V and 9 bases from J, with 14 bases between. This CDR3 is built from 14 residues. The chain's CDR3 is CASSYRLGAGEQFF. DNA of the CDR3: TGTGCCAGCAGTTACCGACTAGGTGCGGGTGAGCAGTTCTTC.

This clonotype was found a few times. This rearrangement joins TRBV7-9 to TRBJ1-2; TRBD1 matches at 9 bases. Looked up from germline, CDR1 is SEHNR and CDR2 is FQNEAQ (reference sequence). The CDR3 has 13 residues. Trimming cost V 10 bases and J 4 bases; bases outside gene matches: 7. CDR3 loop: CATAQGAGYGYTF. In DNA, the CDR3 is TGTGCCACAGCACAGGGGGCTGGCTATGGCTACACCTTC.

The chain recombines TRBV6-2 or TRBV6-3 with TRBJ2-1; TRBD2 agrees at 9 bases. The CDR3 spans 16 residues. Germline lookup yields CDR1 MNHEY and CDR2 SVGEGT. Germline trimming cut 6 bases from V and 3 bases from J; bases unmatched to any gene: 9. The CDR3 nucleotides read TGTGCCAGCAGCACCGGGACTAGCAATTTCTACAATGAGCAGTTCTTC. Translation: CASSTGTSNFYNEQFF.

This clonotype occurred many times. The V call is TRBV20-1, the J call TRBJ2-1, with D uncertain. Trimming shortened V by 7 bases and J by 0 bases, and 10 bases separated the two germline ends. Looked up from germline, CDR1 is DFQATT and CDR2 is SNEGSKA (reference sequence). This CDR3 comprises 13 residues. CDR3: CSVGWSSYNEQFF. DNA of the CDR3: TGCAGTGTAGGCTGGAGCTCCTACAATGAGCAGTTCTTC.

This clonotype was found a few times. This rearrangement joins TRBV29-1 to TRBJ2-1; D is ambiguous. Germline loops: CDR1 SQVTM, CDR2 ANQGSEA. The CDR3 covers 10 residues. Trimming shortened V by 1 base and J by 10 bases, and 5 bases separated the two germline ends. The CDR3 here is CSVEGGEQFF. Here the CDR3 DNA reads TGCAGCGTTGAAGGTGGGGAGCAGTTCTTC.

To note about this clonotype: This may be a read error: a much more frequent sequence differs by one nucleotide. This chain links TRBV7-6 with TRBJ2-3, with 8 bases lining up with TRBD1. The CDR3 length is 16 residues. Germline loops: CDR1 SGHVS, CDR2 FNYEAQ. With V trimmed by 3 bases and J by 2 bases, 7 bases remained unmatched. Written as DNA, the CDR3 is TGTGCCAGCAGCTTTCGCACAGGGGGATACACAGATACGCAGTATTTT. Translation gives CASSFRTGGYTDTQYF.

This clonotype was counted at least ten times. The chain carries TRBV7-6 and TRBJ2-1; the match to TRBD1 covers 8 bases. The CDR3 covers 15 residues. V trimming: 5 bases; J trimming: 2 bases; junction bases outside the gene matches: 5. Germline V gene sequence: CDR1 SGHVS, CDR2 FNYEAQ. The CDR3 here is CASSPGQGTYNEQFF. In DNA form, the CDR3 reads TGTGCCAGCAGCCCAGGACAGGGAACCTACAATGAGCAGTTCTTC.

The CDR3 spells CASSQDRGGLISYEQYV. CDR3 coding DNA: TGTGCCAGCTCTCAGGACAGGGGAGGTCTTATCTCCTACGAGCAGTACGTC. V is TRBV18 and J is TRBJ2-7; TRBD1 aligns across 9 bases. CDR1 and CDR2 (germline): KGHSH, LQKENI. This CDR3 contains 17 residues. The ends lost 6 bases at V and 0 bases at J; junction bases unmatched: 12.

The rearrangement links TRBV7-6 to TRBJ2-7, with 11 bases matching TRBD1. Germline V gene lookup returns CDR1 SGHVS and CDR2 FNYEAQ. The V gene end was trimmed by 5 bases and the J gene end by 6 bases; junction bases not matched to a gene: 12. CDR3 length: 16 residues. In nucleotides, the CDR3 is TGTGCCAGCAGCCCCTTACCGGGACAGGGGGTGGCCGAGCAGTACTTC. It encodes CASSPLPGQGVAEQYF. Looking up the rest from reference TRBV7-6 and TRBJ2-7 gives the full variable domain: GAGVSQSPRYKVTKRGQDVALRCDPISGHVSLYWYRQALGQGPEFLTYFNYEAQQDKSGLPNDRFSAERPEGSISTLTIQRTEQRDSAMYRCASSPLPGQGVAEQYFGPGTRLTVT.

This clonotype showed up just a few times. The genes are TRBV11-2 and TRBJ2-6; no definite D call. Trimming removed 5 bases from V and 9 bases from J, with 11 bases in between. Germline V gives CDR1 SGHAT, CDR2 FQNNGV. The CDR3 sequence is 13 residues long. The CDR3: CASSRTEDNVLTF. CDR3 nucleotides: TGTGCCAGCAGCCGCACCGAGGACAACGTCCTGACTTTC.

The genes are TRBV6-2 or TRBV6-3 and TRBJ1-1; D unclear. CDR1 and CDR2 (germline): MNHEY, SVGEGT. The CDR3 covers 11 residues. Trimming left V 10 bases short and J 3 bases short, with 9 bases between. The CDR3 spells CATKAHTEAFF. In DNA form, the CDR3 reads TGTGCCACCAAGGCTCACACTGAAGCTTTCTTT.

This clonotype occurred a few times. V is TRBV7-9 and J is TRBJ2-1, with D possibly matching TRBD2 (5 bases). Germline lookup yields CDR1 SEHNR and CDR2 FQNEAQ (reference sequence). V dropped 5 bases and J dropped 8 bases, with 16 bases sitting between them. The CDR3 extends over 14 amino acids. The DNA of the CDR3 is TGTGCCAGCAGCCCGAACTGGGAGAGCGATGAGCAGTTCTTC. Protein: CASSPNWESDEQFF.

The sample holds many counts of this clonotype. V is TRBV7-8 and J is TRBJ2-2; 14 bases are shared with TRBD2. The CDR3 loop spans 19 amino acids. The germline V gene has CDR1 SGHVS and CDR2 FQNEAQ. After removal of 2 bases from V and 0 bases from J, the junction contained 5 bases not matched to a gene. The CDR3 loop is CASSLSGLAGDPNTGELFF. In DNA form, the CDR3 reads TGTGCCAGCAGCTTATCGGGACTAGCGGGGGACCCGAACACCGGGGAGCTGTTTTTT.

This sequence joins TRBV7-6 and TRBJ1-1; perhaps TRBD1 as D (6 bases). In germline, CDR1 is SGHVS, CDR2 FNYEAQ. The length of the CDR3 is 12 residues. V was shortened by 7 bases and J by 4 bases, with 10 bases between the two germline ends. The CDR3: CASTEDSTEAFF. The CDR3 region has the DNA TGTGCCAGCACCGAGGACAGCACTGAAGCTTTCTTT.

This clonotype was counted ten times or more. The rearrangement uses TRBV7-8 and TRBJ2-1, with 8 bases identical to TRBD2. This CDR3 has 17 amino acids. The J segment lost 0 bases and the V segment lost 5 bases, leaving 9 bases of the junction unmatched. Germline V CDR1 and CDR2: SGHVS, FQNEAQ. CDR3 DNA: TGTGCCAGCAGCCCAAGCGGGGGTCCCAGCTCCTACAATGAGCAGTTCTTC. Protein sequence: CASSPSGGPSSYNEQFF.

In its sample, this clonotype was seen a few times. The chain links TRBV5-1 to TRBJ2-3, with 11 bases aligning to TRBD2. The CDR3 contains 20 residues. In germline, CDR1 is SGHRS, CDR2 YFSETQ. V gave up 4 bases and J gave up 0 bases; unmatched junction bases: 16. CDR3 protein: CASSPAWRTSGSSSTDTQYF. As DNA, the CDR3 is TGCGCCAGCAGCCCGGCCTGGCGGACTAGCGGGTCCTCTAGCACAGATACGCAGTATTTT.

This clonotype showed up just a few times. The chain employs TRBV7-9 and TRBJ2-6, with D unclear. The CDR3 is made up of 14 amino acids. Trimming left V 5 bases short and J 4 bases short, with 9 bases between. CDR1 is SEHNR, CDR2 FQNEAQ, per germline (reference sequence). The CDR3 here is CASSPRRGANVLTF. The CDR3 bases are TGTGCCAGCAGCCCTAGAAGGGGGGCCAACGTCCTGACTTTC.

The CDR3: CASSLTVTDTQYF. The CDR3 DNA reads as TGTGCCAGCAGCTTGACTGTGACAGATACGCAGTATTTT. This rearrangement joins TRBV5-6 to TRBJ2-3; D is uncertain. The CDR3 is 13 amino acids. In germline, CDR1 is SGHDT, CDR2 YYEEEE. The germline V and J ends were trimmed by 1 base and 3 bases, with 6 bases remaining between them.

A word on this clonotype: A clone one base away is much larger, so this may be a read error. The rearrangement uses TRBV7-6 and TRBJ1-1; TRBD1 aligns across 7 bases. The CDR3 contains 15 residues. Germline assignment: CDR1 SGHVS and CDR2 FNYEAQ. Written as DNA, the CDR3 is TGTGCCAGCGGCTTTGGGGACAGTGGGAACACTGAAGCTTTCTTT. Its translation is CASGFGDSGNTEAFF.

In this sample, this clonotype turned up once. The chain employs TRBV14 and TRBJ2-7; D is perhaps TRBD1 (6 bases). Between the trimmed V and J ends, which lost 0 bases and 4 bases, there was a span of 16 bases. In germline, CDR1 is SGHDN, CDR2 FVKESK. The CDR3 is 16 amino acids. CDR3 residues: CASSQERQGRGYEQYF. As DNA, the CDR3 is TGTGCCAGCAGCCAAGAACGGCAGGGAAGGGGGTACGAGCAGTACTTC.